This is a list of T cell receptor beta chains from one sample in a study of control samples from healthy donors and cancer patients. The assay was immunoSEQ multiplex PCR, and TCRdb's table has in-frame clones only and misses some. The sample holds some 150,000 clones; around 96% are singletons and the top ten take 5% to 6.5%. The specimen was blood. These receptors originate from a man aged 35 to 55 in good health. The CDR3 runs from the conserved cysteine through the conserved F or W. Each record gives: J gene, V gene, clone size, D gene, CDR3 protein, CDR3 DNA. The D gene is left open where the match is weak. Expanded clones are given a class, and other clones once, few, many or no size at all.

TRBJ2-3,TRBV6-5,NA,NA,CASSNRQDDTQYF,TGTGCCAGCAGCAACAGACAGGACGATACGCAGTATTTT
TRBJ1-2,TRBV3-1/TRBV3-2,NA,NA,CASSGAGIGYTF,TGTGCCAGCAGCGGGGCAGGGATTGGCTACACCTTC
TRBJ2-7,TRBV30,NA,NA,CAWSVAPLEQYF,TGTGCCTGGAGTGTAGCCCCCCTTGAGCAGTACTTC
TRBJ1-6,TRBV5-1,NA,NA,CASRWGGDSPLHF,TGCGCCAGCAGGTGGGGGGGGGATTCACCCCTCCACTTT
TRBJ2-7,TRBV7-2,NA,NA,CASSPGGTDYEQYF,TGTGCCAGCAGCCCCGGGGGGACAGACTACGAGCAGTACTTC
TRBJ1-6,TRBV28,NA,NA,CASSPAVGGNSPLHF,TGTGCCAGCAGCCCCGCAGTGGGGGGGAATTCACCCCTCCACTTT
TRBJ2-1,TRBV7-2,NA,NA,CASSLGFGGLSNEQFF,TGTGCCAGCAGCTTAGGATTCGGTGGTCTCAGCAATGAGCAGTTCTTC
TRBJ1-2,TRBV29-1,NA,TRBD1,CSVESGQGAGYGYTF,TGCAGCGTTGAGTCCGGACAGGGGGCTGGCTATGGCTACACCTTC
TRBJ2-1,TRBV2,NA,TRBD2,CASSDSSGAHRRYNEQFF,TGTGCCAGCAGTGATTCCAGCGGGGCCCACCGTCGATACAATGAGCAGTTCTTC
TRBJ1-1,TRBV3-1/TRBV3-2,NA,NA,CASSQGDTRTAEAFF,TGTGCCAGCAGCCAAGGAGACACCCGAACCGCTGAAGCTTTCTTT
TRBJ1-3,TRBV12-5,NA,TRBD1,CASGLGQGSFAGNTIYF,TGTGCTAGTGGTTTGGGACAGGGCTCTTTCGCTGGAAACACCATATATTTT
TRBJ1-2,TRBV19,NA,NA,CASSNGDTNYGYTF,TGTGCCAGTAGTAATGGGGACACGAACTATGGCTACACCTTC
TRBJ1-1,TRBV29-1,NA,TRBD1,CSVEAAGTENTEAFF,TGCAGCGTTGAAGCTGCTGGGACAGAGAACACTGAAGCTTTCTTT
TRBJ1-6,TRBV6-5,NA,NA,CASSQRDNSPLHF,TGTGCCAGCAGTCAGAGAGATAATTCACCCCTCCACTTT
TRBJ1-4,TRBV9,NA,NA,CASSVAGEPPWNDEKLFF,TGTGCCAGCAGCGTAGCAGGGGAGCCCCCGTGGAATGATGAAAAACTGTTTTTT
TRBJ1-1,TRBV9,NA,NA,CASSVVGGFNTEAFF,TGTGCCAGCAGCGTAGTCGGCGGTTTTAACACTGAAGCTTTCTTT
TRBJ1-5,TRBV9,NA,NA,CASSVGGDSNQPQHF,TGTGCCAGCAGCGTAGGGGGAGATAGCAATCAGCCCCAGCATTTT
TRBJ1-4,TRBV28,NA,NA,CASITGVNNEKLFF,TGTGCCAGCATCACGGGGGTAAATAATGAAAAACTGTTTTTT
TRBJ1-1,TRBV7-9,NA,NA,CASSFVGQVNTEAFF,TGTGCCAGCAGCTTTGTGGGACAAGTGAACACTGAAGCTTTCTTT
TRBJ2-2,TRBV5-4,NA,NA,CASSLDRGGSVTGELFF,TGTGCCAGCAGCTTGGACAGGGGAGGTTCGGTAACCGGGGAGCTGTTTTTT
TRBJ2-1,TRBV10-3,NA,TRBD1,CAVAGGDEQFF,TGTGCCGTGGCAGGGGGCGATGAGCAGTTCTTC
TRBJ1-2,TRBV5-1,NA,TRBD1,CASSFRTGGYGYTF,TGCGCCAGCAGCTTCAGGACAGGTGGCTATGGCTACACCTTC
TRBJ2-7,TRBV7-9,NA,TRBD2,CASSSGGAGYEQYF,TGTGCCAGCAGCTCGGGAGGGGCTGGCTACGAGCAGTACTTC
TRBJ1-6,TRBV6-1,NA,NA,CASSEKPRNSPLHF,TGTGCCAGCAGTGAGAAACCCAGGAATTCACCCCTCCACTTT
TRBJ1-4,TRBV2,NA,TRBD1,CASSPFDRGYEKLFF,TGTGCCAGCAGTCCCTTCGACAGGGGATATGAAAAACTGTTTTTT
TRBJ1-5,TRBV19,NA,TRBD1,CASNIRDSHNQPQHF,TGTGCCAGTAACATACGGGACAGCCATAATCAGCCCCAGCATTTT
TRBJ2-1,TRBV3-1/TRBV3-2,NA,NA,CASSQEDPLGYEQFF,TGTGCCAGCAGCCAAGAGGACCCCTTGGGGTATGAGCAGTTCTTC
TRBJ2-1,TRBV6-6,once,NA,CASFVGGGTNEQFF,TGTGCCAGCTTCGTGGGGGGTGGCACCAATGAGCAGTTCTTC
TRBJ2-7,TRBV24-1,many,NA,CATSDSPPRGGEQYF,TGTGCCACCAGTGATTCCCCTCCGCGGGGCGGCGAGCAGTACTTC
TRBJ2-1,TRBV24-1,NA,TRBD1,CATSDQGQGNYNEQFF,TGTGCCACCAGTGACCAGGGACAGGGAAACTACAATGAGCAGTTCTTC
TRBJ1-4,TRBV19,NA,NA,CASRRSTLSEKLFF,TGTGCCAGTAGACGGTCTACCCTTTCTGAAAAACTGTTTTTT
TRBJ1-6,TRBV2,NA,NA,CASSVRDNSPLHF,TGTGCCAGCAGTGTTAGAGATAATTCACCCCTCCACTTT
TRBJ1-4,TRBV28,once,TRBD1,CASGQTGTGNEKLFF,TGTGCCAGCGGGCAAACCGGGACAGGGAATGAAAAACTGTTTTTT
TRBJ2-7,TRBV4-1,NA,NA,CASSQVQGQTYEQYF,TGCGCCAGCAGCCAAGTACAGGGACAAACCTACGAGCAGTACTTC
TRBJ2-5,TRBV29-1,NA,NA,CSVPRGGETQYF,TGCAGCGTCCCGAGGGGGGGAGAGACCCAGTACTTC
TRBJ2-3,TRBV27,NA,TRBD2,CASSLTPGLAGITQYF,TGTGCCAGCAGTTTAACCCCAGGACTAGCGGGGATTACGCAGTATTTT
TRBJ1-5,TRBV28,NA,NA,CASTQGYSNQPQHF,TGTGCCAGCACCCAGGGTTATAGCAATCAGCCCCAGCATTTT
TRBJ2-7,TRBV30,NA,NA,CAWSVRQENEQYF,TGTGCCTGGAGTGTACGGCAGGAAAACGAGCAGTACTTC
TRBJ1-5,TRBV28,NA,NA,CASSLPGGSNQPQHF,TGTGCCAGCAGTTTACCCGGGGGGAGCAATCAGCCCCAGCATTTT
TRBJ2-1,TRBV9,NA,TRBD2,CASSGLADYNEQFF,TGTGCCAGCAGCGGACTAGCGGACTACAATGAGCAGTTCTTC
TRBJ1-2,TRBV5-6,NA,NA,CASSLGGLDGYTF,TGTGCCAGCAGCTTGGGAGGATTAGATGGCTACACCTTC
TRBJ1-6,TRBV27,NA,TRBD1,CASSYRTGRSYNSPLHF,TGTGCCAGCAGTTACCGGACAGGGAGGTCCTATAATTCACCCCTCCACTTT
TRBJ1-1,TRBV4-1,NA,NA,CASSQGVLNTEAFF,TGCGCCAGCAGCCAAGGGGTCTTGAACACTGAAGCTTTCTTT
TRBJ1-1,TRBV10-3,NA,NA,CAISDSMNTEAFF,TGTGCCATCAGTGACTCAATGAACACTGAAGCTTTCTTT
TRBJ1-1,TRBV4-1,NA,NA,CASSQGPSWATEAFF,TGCGCCAGCAGCCAAGGTCCATCCTGGGCTACTGAAGCTTTCTTT
TRBJ2-5,TRBV2,NA,NA,CASSEGGRYQETQYF,TGTGCCAGCAGTGAGGGGGGGCGGTACCAAGAGACCCAGTACTTC
TRBJ2-1,TRBV1,once,NA,CTSRTRNNEQFF,TGCACCAGCAGAACTAGAAACAATGAGCAGTTCTTC
TRBJ2-7,TRBV6-9,NA,NA,CASSASGTPNPYEQYF,TGTGCCAGCAGTGCCTCCGGGACACCGAACCCCTACGAGCAGTACTTC
TRBJ1-3,TRBV19,NA,NA,CASSTGGNTIYF,TGTGCCAGTAGTACAGGGGGAAACACCATATATTTT
TRBJ1-4,TRBV5-8,NA,NA,CASSLGRVGEKLFF,TGTGCCAGCAGCTTAGGTCGGGTTGGTGAAAAACTGTTTTTT
TRBJ1-5,TRBV28,NA,TRBD1,CATWDRLKGNQPQHF,TGTGCCACCTGGGACAGATTAAAGGGCAATCAGCCCCAGCATTTT